This T cell receptor (beta chain) comes out of a study of spatial heterogeneity in lung cancer (dated by TCRdb to the late 2010s). Looking at the study overall: Beta-chain transcripts were consistently detected in greater numbers than alpha-chain transcripts, which likely reflected higher beta-chain transcript abundance. In the raw uncorrected reads, each unique combination of TCR and UMI appeared on average more than ten times. In non-small cell lung cancer, the study quantitatively compared TCR alpha and beta repertoires across several tumor regions, matched nontumor lung, and blood. Nonsynonymous mutation counts, determined by whole-exome sequencing of tumor tissue, were related to TCR repertoire features. Both alpha and beta chains were TCR-sequenced in approximately 220 tumor regions, around 65 matched nontumor lung samples and over 55 PBMC samples obtained at surgery.

As regards this clonotype: Its binding antigen is unknown. No base quality information exists; no much larger clone differs at one position.

The label giving this sample's time point can be read as: sample taken at primary tumor resection. Whole RNA extracted from tumor and nontumor lung tissue, or from cryopreserved PBMC samples, was used for TCR sequencing without cell sorting. Samples were obtained from 72 patients with early-stage, untreated non-small cell lung cancer from the lung TRACERx cohort. Only patients for whom sufficient RNA was available from at least two tumor regions were selected for TCR sequencing. Here is what the overall study found, with its caveats: Confirming at a functional level the hypothesis that regional TCRs recognize regional mutations was considered to require additional single-cell paired TCR alpha and beta sequencing. Ubiquitous expanded tumor TCRs showed up in blood more often at tumor resection than at routine follow-up.

The junction shows trimming of 3 bases on V and 6 bases on J, plus 15 bases between the germline ends. For CDR1 and CDR2, the germline V gene lists MGHRA and YSYEKL. Inclusive of the bounding cysteine and phenylalanine, the CDR3 is 14 residues long. The only DNA kept is the CDR3, 42 bases in frame from the first base. The library relied on 5' RACE. Sequencing relied on a NextSeq 500. In the TCR library protocol, a unique molecular identifier was attached to each TCR cDNA molecule so that PCR and sequencing errors could be corrected. In the paper's pipeline: TCR identification, UMI-based error correction and CDR3 extraction were performed with Decombinator tools. Expanded TCRs were defined as those above a frequency of 2 per 1,000, corresponding to the top 1% of the tumor frequency distribution. Renyi diversity was computed with the R vegan package after each repertoire had been subsampled 100 times to 5,000 TCRs. CDR3 similarity networks were built from amino acid triplet string-kernel similarity, connecting CDR3s with pairwise similarity above 0.82. The public reads were run again by TCRdb, first through fastp at Q25 and then through MiXCR, and only productive beta chains were kept. Entries that share a CDR3 protein sequence are merged under the most common genes and DNA. TCRdb's processing, not the authors', yielded these V and J calls. The sample table records roughly 36,000 distinct CDR3 sequences; under 6.5% of these occur just once. The ten most abundant clones make up about 9.9% of the sample.

The chain uses TRBV4-1 and TRBJ2-7, with no confident D gene call. The sequenced sample was PBMCs, obtained at surgery. The source is a male donor with early-stage non-small cell lung cancer. The CDR3 amino acid sequence is: CASSQVRAPGEQYF. In nucleotides, the sequence is TGCGCCAGCAGCCAGGTTAGAGCCCCGGGCGAGCAGTACTTC.